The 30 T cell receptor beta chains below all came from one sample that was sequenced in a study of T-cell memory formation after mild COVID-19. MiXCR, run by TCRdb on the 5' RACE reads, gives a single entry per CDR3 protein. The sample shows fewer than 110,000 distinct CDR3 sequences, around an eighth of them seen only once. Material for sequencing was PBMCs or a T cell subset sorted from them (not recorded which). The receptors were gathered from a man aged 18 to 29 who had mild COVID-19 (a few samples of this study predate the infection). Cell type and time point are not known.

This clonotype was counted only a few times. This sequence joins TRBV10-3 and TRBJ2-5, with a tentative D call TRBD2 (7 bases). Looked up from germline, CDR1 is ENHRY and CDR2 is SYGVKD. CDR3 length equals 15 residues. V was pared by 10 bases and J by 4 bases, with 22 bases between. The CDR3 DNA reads TGTGCCACCTCCGGGGGGCCAAGGGAGGGAGAGACCCAGTACTTC. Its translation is CATSGGPREGETQYF.

The chain's CDR3 is CASSLQSSRLYEQYV. Written as DNA, the CDR3 is TGTGCCAGCAGCTTACAATCGTCCCGACTCTACGAGCAGTACGTC. The rearrangement uses TRBV11-2 and TRBJ2-7; unclear D gene. This CDR3 comprises 15 residues. Germline assignment: CDR1 SGHAT and CDR2 FQNNGV. The V end lost 2 bases, the J end lost 3 bases, and 14 bases lay between the germline ends.

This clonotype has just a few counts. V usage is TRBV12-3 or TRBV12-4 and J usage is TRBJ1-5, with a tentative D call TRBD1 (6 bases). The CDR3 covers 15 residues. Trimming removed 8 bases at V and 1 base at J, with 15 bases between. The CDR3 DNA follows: TGTGCCAGCTCAGGGGAGGCGAACAGCAATCAGCCCCAGCATTTT. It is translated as CASSGEANSNQPQHF.

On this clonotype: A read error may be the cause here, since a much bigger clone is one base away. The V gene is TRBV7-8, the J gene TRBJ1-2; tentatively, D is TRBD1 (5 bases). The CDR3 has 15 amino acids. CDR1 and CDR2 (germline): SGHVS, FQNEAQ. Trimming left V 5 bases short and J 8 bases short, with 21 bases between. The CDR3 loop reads CASSPPYTRDQGYTF. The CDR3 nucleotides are TGTGCCAGCAGCCCACCCTATACCCGGGACCAGGGCTACACCTTC.

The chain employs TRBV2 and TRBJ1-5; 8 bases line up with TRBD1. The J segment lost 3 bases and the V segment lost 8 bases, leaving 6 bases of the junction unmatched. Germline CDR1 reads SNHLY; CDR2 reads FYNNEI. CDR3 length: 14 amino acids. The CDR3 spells CASGQGPLNQPQHF. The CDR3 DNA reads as TGTGCCAGCGGACAGGGTCCCCTCAATCAGCCCCAGCATTTT.

CDR3 in DNA: TGTGCCATCAGGGAAAAAGGGAGCTCCTACGAGCAGTACGTC. Protein sequence: CAIREKGSSYEQYV. The chain uses TRBV10-3 and TRBJ2-7, with D maybe TRBD2 (5 bases). This CDR3 is 14 amino acids long. V lost 6 bases and J 0 bases, leaving 12 bases between the germline ends. The germline gives CDR1 ENHRY, CDR2 SYGVKD.

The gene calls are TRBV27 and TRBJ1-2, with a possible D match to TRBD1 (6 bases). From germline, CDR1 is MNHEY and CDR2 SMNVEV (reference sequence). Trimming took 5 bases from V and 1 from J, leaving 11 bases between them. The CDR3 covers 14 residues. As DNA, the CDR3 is TGTGCCAGCAGTATACAGGGAGGTAACTATGGCTACACCTTC. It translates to CASSIQGGNYGYTF.

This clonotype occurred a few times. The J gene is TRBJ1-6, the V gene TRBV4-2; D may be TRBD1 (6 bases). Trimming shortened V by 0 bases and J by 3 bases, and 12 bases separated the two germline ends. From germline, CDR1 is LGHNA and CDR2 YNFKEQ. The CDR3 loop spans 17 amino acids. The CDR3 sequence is CASSQDGDTIYNSPLHF. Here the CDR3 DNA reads TGTGCCAGCAGCCAAGATGGGGACACCATCTATAATTCACCCCTCCACTTT.

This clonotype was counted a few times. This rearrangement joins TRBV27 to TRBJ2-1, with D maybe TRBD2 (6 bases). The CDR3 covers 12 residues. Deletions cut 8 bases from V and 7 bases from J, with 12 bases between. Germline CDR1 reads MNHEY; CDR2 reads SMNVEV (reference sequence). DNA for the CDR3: TGTGCCAGCGGGGGACTTGGGAATGAGCAGTTCTTC. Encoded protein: CASGGLGNEQFF.

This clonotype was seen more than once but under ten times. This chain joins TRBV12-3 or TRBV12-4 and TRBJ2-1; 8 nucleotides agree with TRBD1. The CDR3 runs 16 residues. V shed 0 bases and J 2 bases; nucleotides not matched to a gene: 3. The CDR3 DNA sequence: TGTGCCAGCAGTTTAGCGGGACAGGTGCCCTACAATGAGCAGTTCTTC. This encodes CASSLAGQVPYNEQFF.

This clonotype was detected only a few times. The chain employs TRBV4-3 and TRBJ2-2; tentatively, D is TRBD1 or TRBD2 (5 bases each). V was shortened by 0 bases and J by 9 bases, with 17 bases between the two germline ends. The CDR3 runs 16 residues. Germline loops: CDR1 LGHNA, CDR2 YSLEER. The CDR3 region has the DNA TGCGCCAGCAGCCAAGAGGCATGGGACGAAGGATGGGAGCTGTTTTTT. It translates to CASSQEAWDEGWELFF.

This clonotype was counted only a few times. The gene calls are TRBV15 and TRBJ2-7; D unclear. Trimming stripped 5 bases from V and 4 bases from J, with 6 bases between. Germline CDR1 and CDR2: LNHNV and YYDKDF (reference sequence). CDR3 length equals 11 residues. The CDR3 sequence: CATSWNYEQYF. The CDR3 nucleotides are TGTGCCACCAGCTGGAATTACGAGCAGTACTTC. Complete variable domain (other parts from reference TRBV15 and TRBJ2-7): DAMVIQNPRYQVTQFGKPVTLSCSQTLNHNVMYWYQQKSSQAPKLLFHYYDKDFNNEADTPDNFQSRRPNTSFCFLDIRSPGLGDTAMYLCATSWNYEQYFGPGTRLTVT.

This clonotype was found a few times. This chain's CDR3 is CASSPGTSGDVNEQFF. The CDR3 DNA sequence: TGTGCCAGCAGCCCAGGGACTAGCGGGGATGTTAATGAGCAGTTCTTC. J is TRBJ2-1 and V is TRBV7-6; TRBD2 matches at 13 bases. Trimming cost V 5 bases and J 7 bases; bases outside gene matches: 8. The germline V gene encodes CDR1 SGHVS and CDR2 FNYEAQ. The CDR3 has 16 amino acids.

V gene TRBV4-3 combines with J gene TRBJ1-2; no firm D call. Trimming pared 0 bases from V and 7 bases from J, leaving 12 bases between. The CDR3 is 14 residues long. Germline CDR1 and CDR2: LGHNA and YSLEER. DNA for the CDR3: TGCGCCAGCAGCCAAGAGCCCGGCTGGGGTGGCTACACCTTC. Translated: CASSQEPGWGGYTF.

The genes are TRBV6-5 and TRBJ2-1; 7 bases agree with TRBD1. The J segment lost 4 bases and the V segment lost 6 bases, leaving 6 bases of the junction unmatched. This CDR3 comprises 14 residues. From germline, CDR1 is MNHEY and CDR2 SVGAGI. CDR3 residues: CASRIDRAYNEQFF. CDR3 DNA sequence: TGTGCCAGCAGAATAGACAGGGCTTACAATGAGCAGTTCTTC.

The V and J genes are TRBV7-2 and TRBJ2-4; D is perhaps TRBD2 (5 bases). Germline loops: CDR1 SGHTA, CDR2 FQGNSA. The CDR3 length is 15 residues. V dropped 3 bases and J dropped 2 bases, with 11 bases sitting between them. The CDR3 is CASSFYTGTKNIQYF. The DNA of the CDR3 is TGTGCCAGCAGCTTTTATACGGGGACCAAAAACATTCAGTACTTC.

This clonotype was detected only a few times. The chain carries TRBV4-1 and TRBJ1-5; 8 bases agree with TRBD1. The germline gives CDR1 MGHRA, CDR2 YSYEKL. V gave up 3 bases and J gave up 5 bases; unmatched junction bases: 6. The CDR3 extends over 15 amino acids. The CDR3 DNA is TGCGCCAGCAGCCAGGTCGTACAGGGGGATCAGCCCCAGCATTTT. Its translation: CASSQVVQGDQPQHF.

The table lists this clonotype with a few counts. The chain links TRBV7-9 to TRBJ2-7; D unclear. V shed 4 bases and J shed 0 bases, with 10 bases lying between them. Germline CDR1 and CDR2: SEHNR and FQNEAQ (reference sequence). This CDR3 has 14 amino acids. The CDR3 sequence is CASSYPAASYEQYF. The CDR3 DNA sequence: TGTGCCAGCAGCTATCCGGCAGCCTCCTACGAGCAGTACTTC.

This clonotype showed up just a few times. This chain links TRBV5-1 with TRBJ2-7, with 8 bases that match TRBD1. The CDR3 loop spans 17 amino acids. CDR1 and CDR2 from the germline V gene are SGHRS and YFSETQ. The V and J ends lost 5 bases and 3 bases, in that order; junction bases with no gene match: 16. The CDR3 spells CASRRGGVQGGIYEQYF. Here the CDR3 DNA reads TGCGCCAGCAGGCGCGGCGGGGTACAGGGGGGTATCTACGAGCAGTACTTC.

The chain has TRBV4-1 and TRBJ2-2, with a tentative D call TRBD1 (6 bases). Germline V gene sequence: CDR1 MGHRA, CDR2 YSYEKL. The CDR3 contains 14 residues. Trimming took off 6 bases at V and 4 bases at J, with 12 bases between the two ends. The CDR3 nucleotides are TGCGCCAGCAGTATGGGGGCGGGCACCGGGGAGCTGTTTTTT. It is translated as CASSMGAGTGELFF.

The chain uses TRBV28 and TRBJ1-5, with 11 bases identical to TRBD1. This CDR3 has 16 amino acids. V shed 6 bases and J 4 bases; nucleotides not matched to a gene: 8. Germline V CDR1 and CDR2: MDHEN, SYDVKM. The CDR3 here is CASSPAGTGGNQPQHF. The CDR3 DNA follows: TGTGCCAGCAGCCCCGCTGGGACAGGGGGAAATCAGCCCCAGCATTTT.

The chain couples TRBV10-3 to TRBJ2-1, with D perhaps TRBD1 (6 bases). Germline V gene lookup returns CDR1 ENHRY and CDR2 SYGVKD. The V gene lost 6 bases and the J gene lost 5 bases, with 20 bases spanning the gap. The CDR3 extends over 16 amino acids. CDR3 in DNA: TGTGCCATCAGCCACCCAAGGGGGAGCAGTAACAATGAGCAGTTCTTC. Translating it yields CAISHPRGSSNNEQFF.

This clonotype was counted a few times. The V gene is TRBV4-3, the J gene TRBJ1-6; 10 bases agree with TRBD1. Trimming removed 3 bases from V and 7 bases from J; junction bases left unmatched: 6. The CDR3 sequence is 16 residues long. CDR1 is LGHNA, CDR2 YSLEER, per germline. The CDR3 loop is CASSQGTGVGNSPLHF. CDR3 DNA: TGCGCCAGCAGCCAGGGGACAGGGGTGGGGAATTCACCCCTCCACTTT.

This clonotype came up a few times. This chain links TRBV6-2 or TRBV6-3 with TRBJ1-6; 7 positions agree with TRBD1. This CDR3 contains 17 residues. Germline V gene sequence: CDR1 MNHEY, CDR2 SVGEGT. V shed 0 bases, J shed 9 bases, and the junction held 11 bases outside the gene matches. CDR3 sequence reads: CASSYSVRGPSFSPLHF. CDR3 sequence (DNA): TGTGCCAGCAGTTACTCGGTGAGGGGGCCTTCATTTTCACCCCTCCACTTT.

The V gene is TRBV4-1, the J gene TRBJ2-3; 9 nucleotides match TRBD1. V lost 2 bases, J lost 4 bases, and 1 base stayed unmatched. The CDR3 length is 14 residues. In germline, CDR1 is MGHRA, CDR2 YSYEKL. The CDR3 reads CASSQRQGADTQYF. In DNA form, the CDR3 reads TGCGCCAGCAGCCAACGACAGGGGGCAGATACGCAGTATTTT.

CDR3 region: CATSRNRGLNYEQYF. CDR3 sequence (DNA): TGTGCCACCAGCAGGAACAGGGGGCTGAACTACGAGCAGTACTTC. The chain is built from TRBV15 and TRBJ2-7; 9 bases line up with TRBD1. The J segment lost 3 bases and the V segment lost 3 bases, leaving 6 bases of the junction unmatched. The CDR3 sequence is 15 residues long. CDR1 and CDR2 (germline): LNHNV, YYDKDF (reference sequence). The complete variable domain, with remaining parts taken from reference TRBV15 and TRBJ2-7, reads DAMVIQNPRYQVTQFGKPVTLSCSQTLNHNVMYWYQQKSSQAPKLLFHYYDKDFNNEADTPDNFQSRRPNTSFCFLDIRSPGLGDTAMYLCATSRNRGLNYEQYFGPGTRLTVT.

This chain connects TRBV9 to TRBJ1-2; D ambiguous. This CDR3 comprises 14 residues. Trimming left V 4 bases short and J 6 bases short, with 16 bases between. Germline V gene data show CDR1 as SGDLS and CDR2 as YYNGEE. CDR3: CASSRDDTRDGYTF. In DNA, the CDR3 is TGTGCCAGCAGCCGAGATGACACGCGGGATGGCTACACCTTC.

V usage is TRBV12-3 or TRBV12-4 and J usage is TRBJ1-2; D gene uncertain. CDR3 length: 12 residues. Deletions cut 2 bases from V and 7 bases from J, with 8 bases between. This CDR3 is CASSLSALGYTF. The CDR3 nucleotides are TGTGCCAGCAGTTTATCGGCCCTTGGCTACACCTTC.

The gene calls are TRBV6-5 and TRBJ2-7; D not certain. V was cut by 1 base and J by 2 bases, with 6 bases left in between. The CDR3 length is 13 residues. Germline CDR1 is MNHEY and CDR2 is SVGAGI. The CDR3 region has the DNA TGTGCCAGCAGTTACTACCATACCTACGAGCAGTACTTC. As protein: CASSYYHTYEQYF.

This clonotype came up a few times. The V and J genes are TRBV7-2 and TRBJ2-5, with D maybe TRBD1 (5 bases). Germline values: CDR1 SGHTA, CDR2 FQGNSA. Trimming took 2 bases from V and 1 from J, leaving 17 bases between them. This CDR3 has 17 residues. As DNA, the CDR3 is TGTGCCAGCAGCTTATTCGCCAGGGTAGTAGGCCAAGAGACCCAGTACTTC. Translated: CASSLFARVVGQETQYF.